This T cell receptor beta chain derives from a study of T cells in localized non-small cell lung cancer. The study's findings and limits: Appearance in adjacent lung was seen for a median about 59 of the top 100 tumor clones.

Regarding this clone: The antigen is unknown.

The V end lost 0 bases, the J end lost 7 bases, and 18 bases lay between the germline ends. The CDR3 is made up of 15 amino acids. Germline lookup yields CDR1 GTSNPN and CDR2 SVGIG (reference sequence). Some clones are missing from TCRdb's copy, which holds only in-frame ones; the method was immunoSEQ multiplex PCR. Here the sample spans 4,000 to 6,500 clones, less than 40% being singletons. The rearrangement joins TRBV30 to TRBJ1-2; the D gene is possibly TRBD1 (6 bases). The sample consisted of lung tumor tissue, taken before any cancer treatment. The TCR comes from a female donor older than 55 with stage I lung adenocarcinoma. The CDR3 DNA reads as TGTGCCTGGAGTGTAAGTGGGGGGCGCAGCATTGGCTACACCTTC. Protein sequence: CAWSVSGGRSIGYTF.